These T cell receptor beta chains were read from a single sample in a study of kidney transplant recipient with SARS-CoV-2 infection. In TCRdb, the reads were re-called with MiXCR into one record per CDR3 protein. This table holds roughly 230,000 distinct CDR3 sequences, under 30% found once. The sample here was a blood sample, taken at baseline and around day 120 from a kidney transplant recipient. The source of these receptors is a male patient aged 30 to 40 who had COVID-19 and was a kidney transplant recipient. Some T cells may arise from the graft donor. Each CDR3 is given with its conserved first and last residue. A D gene is named only where the DNA matches it firmly. The size field is filled for only some rows; it gives once, few, many or a size class.

d_call clone_size cdr3_length j_call v_call cdr3_nt cdr3_aa
TRBD1 many 15 TRBJ2-7 TRBV6-5 TGTGCCAGCAGTTTTCACAGGGGGAGCTCCTACGAGCAGTACTTC CASSFHRGSSYEQYF
TRBD2 many 16 TRBJ2-1 TRBV7-8 TGTGCCAGCAGCTTATGGGGACTAGCGGTTTACAATGAGCAGTTCTTC CASSLWGLAVYNEQFF
TRBD2 few 14 TRBJ2-1 TRBV20-1 TGCAGTGCCCAGACTAGCGGGGGGGCCAGAGAGCAGTTCTTC CSAQTSGGAREQFF
TRBD2 few 15 TRBJ2-3 TRBV11-2 TGTGCCAGCAGCTTAAGCGGGAGGCTCGCAGATACGCAGTATTTT CASSLSGRLADTQYF
- many 13 TRBJ2-3 TRBV28 TGTGCCAGCATCCCCTCGGGGCGAGATACGCAGTATTTT CASIPSGRDTQYF
TRBD2 - 15 TRBJ2-1 TRBV6-5 TGTGCCAGCAGCCAGCGGGGCGGGAGCTACAATGAGCAGTTCTTC CASSQRGGSYNEQFF
TRBD1 many 18 TRBJ1-5 TRBV4-1 TGCGCCAGCAGCCAAGGCCTGACAGGGCTGGTAGGGGTTCAGCCCCAGCATTTT CASSQGLTGLVGVQPQHF
- many 16 TRBJ2-1 TRBV18 TGTGCCAGCTCATCTGACCGAATGAGCTCCTACAATGAGCAGTTCTTC CASSSDRMSSYNEQFF
- many 14 TRBJ1-2 TRBV20-1 TGCAGTGCCAGACCGACAGCGTCGTTTGATGGCTACACCTTC CSARPTASFDGYTF
TRBD1 many 12 TRBJ1-2 TRBV20-1 TGCAGTGCTCACCGGGACAGTGGAGGCTACACCTTC CSAHRDSGGYTF
TRBD2 many 18 TRBJ2-7 TRBV18 TGTGCCAGCTCACCATTCACTAGCGGTACGAGGAGCTCCTACGAGCAGTACTTC CASSPFTSGTRSSYEQYF
TRBD1 many 15 TRBJ1-6 TRBV7-2 TGTGCCAGCAGCATGCTGACAGGGGAGGATTCACCCCTCCACTTT CASSMLTGEDSPLHF
- many 14 TRBJ1-2 TRBV12-3/TRBV12-4 TGTGCCAGCAGTTTACGGGCGCTGGGCTCTGGCTACACCTTC CASSLRALGSGYTF
- many 16 TRBJ2-6 TRBV7-3 TGTGCCAGCAGCTTAACGCTGGGCTCTGGGGCCAACGTCCTGACTTTC CASSLTLGSGANVLTF
TRBD1 many 16 TRBJ1-6 TRBV7-6 TGTGCCAGCAGCTTAAGGGGGCTTCAATATAATTCACCCCTCCACTTT CASSLRGLQYNSPLHF
- many 16 TRBJ1-5 TRBV6-5 TGTGCCAGCAGTTACTCTTGGGAATATAGCAATCAGCCCCAGCATTTT CASSYSWEYSNQPQHF
TRBD1 many 16 TRBJ1-5 TRBV20-1 TGCAGTGCTCAGGGACAGGGAAGATTGAGCAGTCAGCCCCAGCATTTT CSAQGQGRLSSQPQHF
- many 17 TRBJ1-2 TRBV6-9 TGTGCCAGCAGTAGTCCAGCGCCTTACGGAAAGACCTATGGCTACACCTTC CASSSPAPYGKTYGYTF
TRBD1 many 14 TRBJ2-7 TRBV11-2 TGTGCCACCCAGACCGGACAGGGGGCACTCGAGCAGTACTTC CATQTGQGALEQYF
- many 17 TRBJ1-2 TRBV6-2/TRBV6-3 TGTGCCAGCAGTATTGTTGGCTGCATCGGAAAGACCTATGGCTACACCTTC CASSIVGCIGKTYGYTF
- many 17 TRBJ1-2 TRBV6-5 TGTGCCAGCAGTTTGGCTAGGGAATGTAGAAAGACCTATGGCTACACCTTC CASSLARECRKTYGYTF
- few 17 TRBJ1-2 TRBV10-1 TGCGCCAGCAGTTTAATTGTAAGATCGCGAAAGACCTATGGCTACACCTTC CASSLIVRSRKTYGYTF